These 29 T cell receptor beta chains came from one sample sequenced in a study of blood T cells in healthy people across ages. It was with a sample-barcoded 5' primer and a J-beta primer mix that a second PCR of roughly 7 to 12 cycles was run. MiXCR, run by TCRdb on the 5' RACE reads, gives a single entry per CDR3 protein. This sample yields under 2,000,000 distinct CDR3 sequences, of which around 48% are seen a single time; approximately 2.1% belongs to the top ten. The sequenced sample consisted of blood. The receptor set was obtained from a woman aged 40 to 50 in good health.

The chain recombines TRBV7-9 with TRBJ2-7, with D possibly being TRBD1 or TRBD2 (5 bases each). Trimming removed 9 bases at V and 3 bases at J, with 12 bases between. This CDR3 is built from 12 residues. Germline values: CDR1 SEHNR, CDR2 FQNEAQ (reference sequence). CDR3 sequence: CASKLGDYEQYF. CDR3 sequence (DNA): TGTGCCAGTAAACTAGGGGACTACGAGCAGTACTTC.

The gene calls are TRBV9 and TRBJ2-5; TRBD1 matches 9 bases. Germline V gene lookup returns CDR1 SGDLS and CDR2 YYNGEE. This CDR3 contains 16 residues. The J segment lost 4 bases and the V segment lost 3 bases, leaving 10 bases of the junction unmatched. The CDR3 DNA follows: TGTGCCAGCAGCGGATTGGACAGGGGTGCGGTAGAGACCCAGTACTTC. Translation: CASSGLDRGAVETQYF.

This rearrangement joins TRBV11-2 to TRBJ2-3; either TRBD1 or TRBD2 may supply D (6 bases each). Germline CDR1 reads SGHAT; CDR2 reads FQNNGV. The CDR3 is 15 amino acids. V was shortened by 3 bases and J by 2 bases, with 12 bases between the two germline ends. The CDR3 nucleotides read TGTGCCAGCAGCTTTCGACAGGACTACACAGATACGCAGTATTTT. Translation: CASSFRQDYTDTQYF.

In its sample, this clonotype was seen a few times. The V call is TRBV5-6, the J call TRBJ2-7, with TRBD2 matching 13 bases. There are 15 residues in the CDR3. V lost 4 bases to trimming and J lost 7 bases; unmatched junction nucleotides: 8. Germline V lookup: CDR1 SGHDT, CDR2 YYEEEE. CDR3 sequence reads: CASSGIPGLAGEQYF. The CDR3 DNA reads TGTGCCAGCAGCGGGATACCGGGACTAGCGGGGGAGCAGTACTTC.

A single count supports this clonotype. The gene calls are TRBV7-2 and TRBJ2-1, with 9 nucleotides matching TRBD2. The germline V gene has CDR1 SGHTA and CDR2 FQGNSA. The CDR3 has 17 residues. V lost 5 bases, J lost 6 bases, and 14 bases stayed unmatched. Here the CDR3 DNA reads TGTGCCAGCAGCCCCCGATTTGGGCTAGCGGGGAGCAATGAGCAGTTCTTC. It specifies CASSPRFGLAGSNEQFF.

V is TRBV12-3 or TRBV12-4 and J is TRBJ2-5; 9 nucleotides align to TRBD1. The V segment lost 6 bases and the J segment 11 bases; nucleotides outside the gene matches: 19. This CDR3 region has 16 residues. The DNA for the CDR3 is TGTGCCAGCAGCCGCCTAGACAGGGGGTCTGGCTATGAGCAGTACTTC. It specifies CASSRLDRGSGYEQYF.

The chain couples TRBV6-5 to TRBJ1-2; maybe TRBD1 (5 bases). CDR1 MNHEY and CDR2 SVGAGI come from the germline V gene. Trimming cost V 10 bases and J 3 bases, with 15 bases left between them. This CDR3 is built from 13 residues. CDR3 bases: TGTGCCACCTCGATACAGGCTGACTATGGCTACACCTTC. It specifies CATSIQADYGYTF.

The CDR3 DNA is TGCAGCGTTCTCAGGGGGAACACTGAAGCTTTCTTT. This translates into CSVLRGNTEAFF. This chain connects TRBV29-1 to TRBJ1-1, with D possibly being TRBD1 (6 bases). The CDR3 length is 12 residues. V was trimmed by 5 bases and J by 1 base, leaving 8 bases between them. Germline loops: CDR1 SQVTM, CDR2 ANQGSEA.

The chain links TRBV7-2 to TRBJ1-2; no clear D. The CDR3 contains 15 residues. Germline V gene lookup returns CDR1 SGHTA and CDR2 FQGNSA. V shed 1 base and J shed 1 base, with 10 bases lying between them. The CDR3 loop reads CASSLGYTDNYGYTF. DNA for the CDR3: TGTGCCAGCAGCTTAGGGTACACCGATAACTATGGCTACACCTTC.

This clonotype was seen more than once but under ten times. The rearrangement links TRBV18 to TRBJ1-5; D unresolved. From germline, CDR1 is KGHSH and CDR2 LQKENI. The CDR3 is 16 residues long. V lost 2 bases to trimming and J lost 0 bases, with 11 bases between them. CDR3 sequence reads: CASSPIAGNSNQPQHF. In DNA, the CDR3 is TGTGCCAGCTCACCAATCGCCGGTAATAGCAATCAGCCCCAGCATTTT.

The rearrangement links TRBV4-3 to TRBJ2-1, with 10 bases that match TRBD1. V trimming: 0 bases; J trimming: 4 bases; junction bases outside the gene matches: 6. Germline assignment: CDR1 LGHNA and CDR2 YSLEER. The CDR3 runs to 17 residues. The CDR3 loop reads CASSQELRTGGYNEQFF. Written as DNA, the CDR3 is TGCGCCAGCAGCCAAGAGTTACGGACAGGGGGGTACAATGAGCAGTTCTTC.

The chain combines TRBV24-1 with TRBJ2-5, with a possible D match to TRBD1 (8 bases). Looked up from germline, CDR1 is KGHDR and CDR2 is SFDVKD. Trimming cost V 7 bases and J 11 bases, with 28 bases left between them. The CDR3 extends over 16 amino acids. CDR3 nucleotides: TGTGCCACCAGCGGGGGGCAGGGGGCGGCTTACAATGAGCAGTACTTC. Translating gives CATSGGQGAAYNEQYF.

The rearrangement joins TRBV27 to TRBJ2-4; 7 bases align to TRBD1. The J call may be incorrect, as the DNA end agrees better with TRBJ2-7. Per germline, CDR1 MNHEY and CDR2 SMNVEV (reference sequence). The CDR3 covers 15 residues. The CDR3 DNA sequence: TGTGCCAGCAGTTTATCCGCGACAGGGCACTACGAGCAGTACTTC. Its translation is CASSLSATGHYEQYF.

This clonotype was counted a few times. V and J are TRBV4-1 and TRBJ2-3, with no clear D. Per germline, CDR1 MGHRA and CDR2 YSYEKL. V was pared by 8 bases and J by 3 bases, with 9 bases between. The CDR3 covers 12 residues. CDR3 protein: CASVGFTDTQYF. The CDR3 bases are TGCGCCAGCGTCGGCTTTACAGATACGCAGTATTTT.

The chain links TRBV15 to TRBJ2-7; the D call may be TRBD1 or TRBD2 (5 bases each). V lost 3 bases and J lost 3, with 12 bases in between. The CDR3 consists of 14 residues. Germline V gene data show CDR1 as LNHNV and CDR2 as YYDKDF (reference sequence). The CDR3 protein is CATSSGTNNYEQYF. The CDR3 region has the DNA TGTGCCACCAGCAGCGGGACCAACAACTACGAGCAGTACTTC. The variable domain in full, completed from reference TRBV15 and TRBJ2-7, reads DAMVIQNPRYQVTQFGKPVTLSCSQTLNHNVMYWYQQKSSQAPKLLFHYYDKDFNNEADTPDNFQSRRPNTSFCFLDIRSPGLGDTAMYLCATSSGTNNYEQYFGPGTRLTVT.

This CDR3 is CSARDMASVIYNEQYF. The CDR3 DNA follows: TGCAGTGCTAGAGATATGGCCTCGGTGATCTACAATGAGCAGTACTTC. This chain connects TRBV20-1 to TRBJ2-1; D is ambiguous. Gene TRBJ2-7 matches the end of the DNA better, so the J call may be wrong. The CDR3 is 16 amino acids. CDR1 is DFQATT, CDR2 SNEGSKA, per germline (reference sequence).

There are a few counts of this clonotype. This chain uses TRBV4-2 with TRBJ2-4; 7 positions match TRBD2. Germline V gives CDR1 LGHNA, CDR2 YNFKEQ. The CDR3 has 19 residues. J gave up 6 bases and V 1 base, and 18 bases lay outside the gene matches. This CDR3 is CASSQGDGLAETYLNIQYF. In DNA, the CDR3 is TGTGCCAGCAGCCAAGGAGATGGGCTAGCGGAGACCTATCTAAACATTCAGTACTTC.

This clonotype has just a few counts. V gene TRBV20-1 combines with J gene TRBJ2-3; D remains unclear. Germline loops: CDR1 DFQATT, CDR2 SNEGSKA (reference sequence). Between the trimmed V and J ends, which lost 0 bases and 1 base, there was a span of 11 bases. The CDR3 is 15 amino acids. CDR3 amino acids: CSARDEERGTDTQYF. The CDR3 region has the DNA TGCAGTGCTAGAGATGAGGAACGCGGCACAGATACGCAGTATTTT.

This chain links TRBV20-1 with TRBJ2-4; D might be TRBD1 or TRBD2, each matching 5 bases. The tail of the sequence fits TRBJ2-7 better, so the J call may be wrong. Germline V lookup: CDR1 DFQATT, CDR2 SNEGSKA (reference sequence). This CDR3 is built from 13 residues. CDR3 residues: CSAWDPTTYEQYF. In DNA form, the CDR3 reads TGCAGTGCCTGGGACCCAACCACCTACGAGCAGTACTTC.

This chain connects TRBV20-1 to TRBJ2-5; 8 bases align to TRBD2. J lost 5 bases, V lost 3 bases, and 8 bases had no gene match. This CDR3 contains 14 residues. CDR1 and CDR2 (germline): DFQATT, SNEGSKA (reference sequence). CDR3 nucleotides: TGCAGTGCTAGCAACGGGGGGGCGAGGGAGACCCAGTACTTC. This translates into CSASNGGARETQYF.

This clonotype was counted a single time. The chain has TRBV20-1 and TRBJ2-1; D gene uncertain. Per germline, CDR1 DFQATT and CDR2 SNEGSKA (reference sequence). Trimming took off 3 bases at V and 3 bases at J, with 12 bases between the two ends. The length of the CDR3 is 14 residues. The CDR3 loop is CSARLAPLYNEQFF. As DNA, the CDR3 is TGCAGTGCTAGGCTGGCACCACTCTACAATGAGCAGTTCTTC.

This chain links TRBV7-2 with TRBJ2-4, with 8 positions matching TRBD1. The germline V gene has CDR1 SGHTA and CDR2 FQGNSA. CDR3 length equals 14 residues. V trimming: 5 bases; J trimming: 7 bases; junction bases outside the gene matches: 7. The CDR3, as DNA: TGTGCCAGCAGCGCCCGGACAGGGTCGAACATTCAGTACTTC. This codes for CASSARTGSNIQYF.

The rearrangement links TRBV5-1 to TRBJ2-1; tentative D call: TRBD1 (6 bases). The germline V gene has CDR1 SGHRS and CDR2 YFSETQ. V was cut by 5 bases and J by 4 bases, with 19 bases left in between. The length of the CDR3 is 16 residues. CDR3 sequence reads: CASSSLQGAEYNEQFF. The CDR3 DNA reads as TGCGCCAGCAGTTCCTTACAGGGTGCGGAATACAATGAGCAGTTCTTC.

As DNA, the CDR3 is TGCAGTGCTAAGTACGGAGATACGCAGTATTTT. It yields the protein CSAKYGDTQYF. The genes are TRBV20-1 and TRBJ2-3, with no clear D. The CDR3 is 11 amino acids. CDR1 is DFQATT and CDR2 is SNEGSKA in the germline V gene (reference sequence). Trimming shortened V by 4 bases and J by 5 bases, and 7 bases separated the two germline ends.

About this clonotype itself: Sequence at one end of the junction differs from germline and may be a read error. The chain recombines TRBV7-2 with TRBJ2-1, with D possibly TRBD2 on 6 matching bases. The V gene's germline CDR1 is SGHTA and CDR2 FQGNSA. This CDR3 contains 15 residues. The CDR3 nucleotides read TGTGCCAGCAGCTTCGATCGGGGGTCCTACAGTGAGCAGTTCTTC. Amino acids: CASSFDRGSYSEQFF.

The chain links TRBV15 to TRBJ2-4, with D tentatively TRBD1 or TRBD2 (5 bases each). The CDR3 length is 13 residues. Germline CDR1 LNHNV, CDR2 YYDKDF (reference sequence). V lost 0 bases and J lost 15, with 15 bases in between. The CDR3 region is CATSRDGAMAGYF. DNA for the CDR3: TGTGCCACCAGCAGAGATGGGGCGATGGCGGGGTACTTC.

This sequence joins TRBV27 and TRBJ2-7, with a tentative D call TRBD2 (6 bases). Germline V CDR1 and CDR2: MNHEY, SMNVEV (reference sequence). The CDR3 has 13 amino acids. V lost 4 bases to trimming and J lost 7 bases, with 14 bases between them. CDR3 DNA sequence: TGTGCCAGCAGTTCCAGCCTAGCGCGGGAGCAGTACTTC. This encodes CASSSSLAREQYF.

V is TRBV7-8 and J is TRBJ2-3, with D possibly TRBD2 on 6 matching bases. The V end lost 4 bases, the J end lost 0 bases, and 11 bases lay between the germline ends. The CDR3 contains 15 residues. In germline, CDR1 is SGHVS, CDR2 FQNEAQ. The CDR3 DNA follows: TGTGCCAGCAGCTCTGTAGCGGCGAGCACAGATACGCAGTATTTT. Its protein is CASSSVAASTDTQYF.

The J gene is TRBJ2-5, the V gene TRBV7-9; 9 positions agree with TRBD1. Germline-derived CDR1 and CDR2 are SEHNR and FQNEAQ (reference sequence). CDR3 length: 14 residues. V gave up 5 bases and J gave up 4 bases; unmatched junction bases: 5. The chain's CDR3 is CASSMGQGGETQYF. The DNA for the CDR3 is TGTGCCAGCAGCATGGGACAGGGTGGAGAGACCCAGTACTTC.